This is a list of T cell receptor beta chains from one sample in a study of neurological immune-mediated disorders. Each CDR3 protein gets one entry after TCRdb re-called the 5' RACE reads with MiXCR. The sample comprises around 16,000 distinct CDR3 sequences, approximately 14% of which are singletons, and roughly 15% rests with the top ten. The material sequenced was PBMCs. These receptor sequences come from a man in his 60s with HTLV-1-associated myelopathy (HAM/TSP). Both conserved end residues are part of each CDR3. The D gene is left open where the match is weak. Clone sizes are given selectively: once, few, many, or a class where the clone is expanded.

j_gene: TRBJ2-2
abundance: many
d_gene: .
v_gene: TRBV7-2
CDR3aa: CASSPRNGGELFF
CDR3nt: TGTGCCAGCAGCCCCCGGAATGGCGGGGAGCTGTTTTTT

j_gene: TRBJ2-5
abundance: many
d_gene: .
v_gene: TRBV5-5
CDR3aa: CASSLAETQYF
CDR3nt: TGTGCCAGCAGCTTGGCCGAGACCCAGTACTTC

j_gene: TRBJ2-1
abundance: many
d_gene: .
v_gene: TRBV12-3/TRBV12-4
CDR3aa: CASSFSGNEQFF
CDR3nt: TGTGCCAGCAGTTTTAGTGGGAATGAGCAGTTCTTC

j_gene: TRBJ2-1
abundance: few
d_gene: .
v_gene: TRBV7-3
CDR3aa: CASSGSGTHNEQFF
CDR3nt: TGTGCCAGCAGCGGATCCGGGACTCACAATGAGCAGTTCTTC

j_gene: TRBJ1-2
abundance: medium-sized
d_gene: .
v_gene: TRBV29-1
CDR3aa: CSVEMYSAYGYTF
CDR3nt: TGCAGCGTTGAAATGTACTCAGCGTATGGCTACACCTTC

j_gene: TRBJ2-7
abundance: many
d_gene: TRBD1
v_gene: TRBV12-5
CDR3aa: CASGSTRDRGYEQYF
CDR3nt: TGTGCTAGTGGTTCCACACGGGACAGGGGTTACGAGCAGTACTTC

j_gene: TRBJ2-7
abundance: many
d_gene: TRBD1
v_gene: TRBV7-3
CDR3aa: CASSSGTGSSYEQYF
CDR3nt: TGTGCCAGCAGCTCCGGGACAGGAAGCTCCTACGAGCAGTACTTC

j_gene: TRBJ1-1
abundance: many
d_gene: .
v_gene: TRBV20-1
CDR3aa: CSAVLNTEAFF
CDR3nt: TGCAGTGCAGTCCTAAACACTGAAGCTTTCTTT

j_gene: TRBJ2-7
abundance: .
d_gene: .
v_gene: TRBV7-9
CDR3aa: CASSLGRTASSYEQYF
CDR3nt: TGTGCCAGCAGCTTAGGCCGGACTGCAAGCTCCTACGAGCAGTACTTC

j_gene: TRBJ1-2
abundance: medium-sized
d_gene: TRBD1
v_gene: TRBV9
CDR3aa: CASSPRSTRGHGYTF
CDR3nt: TGTGCCAGCAGCCCCCGATCAACCAGGGGGCATGGCTACACCTTC

j_gene: TRBJ2-1
abundance: many
d_gene: .
v_gene: TRBV7-2
CDR3aa: CASSPIHEQFF
CDR3nt: TGTGCCAGCAGCCCCATCCATGAGCAGTTCTTC

j_gene: TRBJ2-2
abundance: many
d_gene: .
v_gene: TRBV7-2
CDR3aa: CASRRTVNTGELFF
CDR3nt: TGTGCCAGCAGGCGGACAGTTAACACCGGGGAGCTGTTTTTT

j_gene: TRBJ2-1
abundance: many
d_gene: .
v_gene: TRBV29-1
CDR3aa: CSVRSRGEQFF
CDR3nt: TGCAGCGTTCGTTCTCGGGGCGAGCAGTTCTTC

j_gene: TRBJ1-6
abundance: many
d_gene: TRBD1
v_gene: TRBV24-1
CDR3aa: CAPRDSTPLHF
CDR3nt: TGTGCCCCCCGGGACAGTACACCCCTCCACTTT

j_gene: TRBJ2-7
abundance: many
d_gene: .
v_gene: TRBV10-3
CDR3aa: CAISDPPGVAYEQYF
CDR3nt: TGTGCCATCAGTGATCCCCCTGGAGTGGCCTACGAGCAGTACTTC

j_gene: TRBJ1-3
abundance: many
d_gene: .
v_gene: TRBV2
CDR3aa: CASSEILGNTIYF
CDR3nt: TGTGCCAGCAGTGAAATCCTCGGAAACACCATATATTTT

j_gene: TRBJ2-7
abundance: .
d_gene: TRBD1
v_gene: TRBV6-6
CDR3aa: CASSHRGSSYEQYF
CDR3nt: TGTGCCAGCAGTCACAGGGGAAGCTCCTACGAGCAGTACTTC

j_gene: TRBJ1-1
abundance: many
d_gene: TRBD1
v_gene: TRBV24-1
CDR3aa: CATSELRGEDREPGTEAFF
CDR3nt: TGTGCCACCAGTGAGCTCCGAGGGGAGGACAGGGAACCTGGCACTGAAGCTTTCTTT

j_gene: TRBJ1-5
abundance: medium-sized
d_gene: TRBD1
v_gene: TRBV7-8
CDR3aa: CASTRSEEGARQPQHF
CDR3nt: TGTGCCAGCACAAGATCCGAGGAGGGGGCAAGGCAGCCCCAGCATTTT

j_gene: TRBJ1-3
abundance: medium-sized
d_gene: .
v_gene: TRBV29-1
CDR3aa: CSVLTGTNSGNTIYF
CDR3nt: TGCAGCGTTTTAACAGGGACTAACTCTGGAAACACCATATATTTT

j_gene: TRBJ2-7
abundance: medium-sized
d_gene: .
v_gene: TRBV20-1
CDR3aa: CSARGGKQDEQYF
CDR3nt: TGCAGTGCTAGAGGGGGTAAACAGGACGAGCAGTACTTC

j_gene: TRBJ1-1
abundance: many
d_gene: TRBD1
v_gene: TRBV12-3/TRBV12-4
CDR3aa: CASRHPLAGQGLNTEAFF
CDR3nt: TGTGCCAGCAGGCATCCCTTGGCCGGACAGGGCCTGAACACTGAAGCTTTCTTT

j_gene: TRBJ1-2
abundance: .
d_gene: TRBD1
v_gene: TRBV10-3
CDR3aa: CAISDRGDYGYTF
CDR3nt: TGTGCCATTTCAGACAGGGGTGACTATGGCTACACCTTC

j_gene: TRBJ2-7
abundance: many
d_gene: TRBD1
v_gene: TRBV5-1
CDR3aa: CASSLDPGGSYEQYF
CDR3nt: TGCGCCAGCAGCTTGGATCCAGGGGGCAGCTACGAGCAGTACTTC

j_gene: TRBJ2-2
abundance: many
d_gene: TRBD1
v_gene: TRBV2
CDR3aa: CASSDTGARGTGELFF
CDR3nt: TGTGCCAGCAGCGATACAGGGGCTAGGGGCACCGGGGAGCTGTTTTTT

j_gene: TRBJ2-3
abundance: many
d_gene: .
v_gene: TRBV7-2
CDR3aa: CASSKDRAGVTDTQYF
CDR3nt: TGTGCCAGCAGCAAAGATCGGGCCGGTGTGACAGATACGCAGTATTTT

j_gene: TRBJ2-7
abundance: many
d_gene: .
v_gene: TRBV12-3/TRBV12-4
CDR3aa: CASSFTSYEQYF
CDR3nt: TGTGCCAGCAGTTTTACTAGCTACGAGCAGTACTTC

j_gene: TRBJ2-7
abundance: medium-sized
d_gene: .
v_gene: TRBV11-2
CDR3aa: CASSLIGQNEQYF
CDR3nt: TGTGCCAGCAGCTTAATCGGGCAGAACGAGCAGTACTTC

j_gene: TRBJ2-2
abundance: large
d_gene: .
v_gene: TRBV7-9
CDR3aa: CASLLDRSNGELFF
CDR3nt: TGTGCCAGCCTCCTTGACAGGTCAAACGGGGAGCTGTTTTTT

j_gene: TRBJ1-2
abundance: .
d_gene: .
v_gene: TRBV29-1
CDR3aa: CSVEVVGSGYTF
CDR3nt: TGCAGCGTTGAAGTAGTAGGGTCCGGCTACACCTTC

j_gene: TRBJ2-7
abundance: many
d_gene: .
v_gene: TRBV7-9
CDR3aa: CASSLTGPPYEQYF
CDR3nt: TGTGCCAGCAGCTTAACGGGACCCCCCTACGAGCAGTACTTC

j_gene: TRBJ1-3
abundance: few
d_gene: .
v_gene: TRBV18
CDR3aa: CASSPLPGPGNTIYF
CDR3nt: TGTGCCAGCTCACCACTCCCAGGGCCTGGAAACACCATATATTTT

j_gene: TRBJ1-1
abundance: many
d_gene: TRBD1
v_gene: TRBV4-1
CDR3aa: CASSQWTGGRTYAFF
CDR3nt: TGCGCCAGCAGCCAGTGGACAGGGGGACGAACGTATGCTTTCTTT

j_gene: TRBJ1-1
abundance: many
d_gene: TRBD1
v_gene: TRBV12-3/TRBV12-4
CDR3aa: CASSLAPGQGGTEAFF
CDR3nt: TGTGCCAGCAGTTTAGCTCCGGGACAGGGCGGCACTGAAGCTTTCTTT

j_gene: TRBJ2-3
abundance: medium-sized
d_gene: .
v_gene: TRBV5-1
CDR3aa: CASTNTDTQYF
CDR3nt: TGCGCCAGCACCAACACAGATACGCAGTATTTT

j_gene: TRBJ2-7
abundance: many
d_gene: TRBD1
v_gene: TRBV7-6
CDR3aa: CASSLRQGGTYEQYF
CDR3nt: TGTGCCAGCAGCTTGCGACAGGGGGGTACCTACGAGCAGTACTTC

j_gene: TRBJ2-5
abundance: medium-sized
d_gene: TRBD1
v_gene: TRBV5-1
CDR3aa: CASSWTGGRTETQYF
CDR3nt: TGCGCCAGCAGCTGGACAGGGGGGAGGACAGAGACCCAGTACTTC